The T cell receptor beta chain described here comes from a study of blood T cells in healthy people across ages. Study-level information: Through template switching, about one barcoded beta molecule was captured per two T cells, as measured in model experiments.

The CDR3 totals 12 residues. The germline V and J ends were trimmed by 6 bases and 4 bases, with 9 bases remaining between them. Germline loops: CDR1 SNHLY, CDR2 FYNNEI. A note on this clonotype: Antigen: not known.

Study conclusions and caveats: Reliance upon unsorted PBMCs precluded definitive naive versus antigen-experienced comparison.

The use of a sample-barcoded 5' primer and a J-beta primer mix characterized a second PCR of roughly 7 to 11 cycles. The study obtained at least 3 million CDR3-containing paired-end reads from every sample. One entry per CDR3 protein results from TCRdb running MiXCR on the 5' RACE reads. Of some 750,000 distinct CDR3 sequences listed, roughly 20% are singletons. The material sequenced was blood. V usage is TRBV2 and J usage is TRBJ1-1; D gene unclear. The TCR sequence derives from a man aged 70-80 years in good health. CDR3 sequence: CASRLLSTEAFF. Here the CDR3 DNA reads TGTGCCAGCAGACTACTGAGCACTGAAGCTTTCTTT.